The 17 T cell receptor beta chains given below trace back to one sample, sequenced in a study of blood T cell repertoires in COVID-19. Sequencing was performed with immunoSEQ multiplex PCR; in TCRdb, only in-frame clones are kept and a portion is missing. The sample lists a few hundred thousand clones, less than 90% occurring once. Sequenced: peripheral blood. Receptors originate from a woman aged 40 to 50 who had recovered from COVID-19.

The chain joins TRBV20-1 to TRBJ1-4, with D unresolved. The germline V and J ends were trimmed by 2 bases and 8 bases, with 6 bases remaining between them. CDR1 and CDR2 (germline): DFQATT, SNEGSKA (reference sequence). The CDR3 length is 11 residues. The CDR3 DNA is TGCAGTGCTAGATGGGAGGAAAAACTGTTTTTT. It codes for CSARWEEKLFF.

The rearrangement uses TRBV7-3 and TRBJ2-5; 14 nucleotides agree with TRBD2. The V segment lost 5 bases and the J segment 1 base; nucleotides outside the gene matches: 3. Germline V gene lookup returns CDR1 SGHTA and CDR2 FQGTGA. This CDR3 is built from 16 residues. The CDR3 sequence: CASSLGLAGGQETQYF. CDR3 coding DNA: TGTGCCAGCAGCCTCGGACTAGCGGGGGGCCAAGAGACCCAGTACTTC.

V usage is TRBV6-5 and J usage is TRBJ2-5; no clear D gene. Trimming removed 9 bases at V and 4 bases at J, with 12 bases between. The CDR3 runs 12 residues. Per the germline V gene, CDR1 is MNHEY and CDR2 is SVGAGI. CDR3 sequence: CASSVVGETQYF. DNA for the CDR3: TGTGCCAGTTCGGTGGTCGGAGAGACCCAGTACTTC.

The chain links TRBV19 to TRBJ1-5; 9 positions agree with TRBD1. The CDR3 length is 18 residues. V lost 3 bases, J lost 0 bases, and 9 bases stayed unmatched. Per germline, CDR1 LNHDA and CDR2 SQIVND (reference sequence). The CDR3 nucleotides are TGTGCCAGTAGTATGTCAGGACAGGGGTTCGATAGCAATCAGCCCCAGCATTTT. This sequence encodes CASSMSGQGFDSNQPQHF.

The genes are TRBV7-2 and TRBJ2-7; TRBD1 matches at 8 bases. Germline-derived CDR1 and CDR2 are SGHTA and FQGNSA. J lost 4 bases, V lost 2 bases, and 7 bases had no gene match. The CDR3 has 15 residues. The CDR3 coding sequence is TGTGCCAGCAGCTTATCTGCCAGGGGGCCTTACGAGCAGTACTTC. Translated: CASSLSARGPYEQYF.

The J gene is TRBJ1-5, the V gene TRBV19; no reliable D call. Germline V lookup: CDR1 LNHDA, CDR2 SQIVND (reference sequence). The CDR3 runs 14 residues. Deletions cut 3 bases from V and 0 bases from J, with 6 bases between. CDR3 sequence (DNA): TGTGCCAGTAGTATCGGGTATAGCAATCAGCCCCAGCATTTT. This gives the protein CASSIGYSNQPQHF.

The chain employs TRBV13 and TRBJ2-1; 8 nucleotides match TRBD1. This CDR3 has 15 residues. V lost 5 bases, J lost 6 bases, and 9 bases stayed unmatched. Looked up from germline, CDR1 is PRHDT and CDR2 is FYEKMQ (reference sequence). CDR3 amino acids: CASSHRQGSSNEQFF. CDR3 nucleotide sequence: TGTGCCAGCAGCCATCGACAGGGGTCGTCCAATGAGCAGTTCTTC. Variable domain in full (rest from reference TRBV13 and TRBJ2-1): AAGVIQSPRHLIKEKRETATLKCYPIPRHDTVYWYQQGPGQDPQFLISFYEKMQSDKGSIPDRFSAQQFSDYHSELNMSSLELGDSALYFCASSHRQGSSNEQFFGPGTRLTVL.

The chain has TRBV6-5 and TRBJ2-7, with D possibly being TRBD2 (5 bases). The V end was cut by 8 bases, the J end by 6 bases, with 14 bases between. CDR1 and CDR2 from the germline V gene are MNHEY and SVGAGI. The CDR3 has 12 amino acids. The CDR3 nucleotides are TGTGCCAGCCAGGTCGAGGGCTCCGAGCAGTACTTC. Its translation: CASQVEGSEQYF.

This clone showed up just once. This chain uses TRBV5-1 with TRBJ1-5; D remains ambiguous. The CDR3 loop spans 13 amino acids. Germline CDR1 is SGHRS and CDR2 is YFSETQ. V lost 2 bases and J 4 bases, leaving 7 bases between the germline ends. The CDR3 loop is CASSFGENQPQHF. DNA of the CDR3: TGCGCCAGCAGCTTCGGGGAAAATCAGCCCCAGCATTTT.

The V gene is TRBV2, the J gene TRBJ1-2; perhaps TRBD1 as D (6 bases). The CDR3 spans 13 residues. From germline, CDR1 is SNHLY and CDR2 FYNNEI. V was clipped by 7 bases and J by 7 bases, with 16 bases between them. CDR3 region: CASNIAGDGGYTF. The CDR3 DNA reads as TGTGCCAGCAATATCGCAGGGGATGGTGGCTACACCTTC. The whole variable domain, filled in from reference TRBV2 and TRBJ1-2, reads EPEVTQTPSHQVTQMGQEVILRCVPISNHLYFYWYRQILGQKVEFLVSFYNNEISEKSEIFDDQFSVERPDGSNFTLKIRSTKLEDSAMYFCASNIAGDGGYTFGSGTRLTVV.

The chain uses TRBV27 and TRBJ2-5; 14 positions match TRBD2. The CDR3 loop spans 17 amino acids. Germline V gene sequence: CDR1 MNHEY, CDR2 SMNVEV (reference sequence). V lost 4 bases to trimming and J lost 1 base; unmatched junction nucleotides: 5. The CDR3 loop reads CASSSRTSGGTQETQYF. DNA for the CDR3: TGTGCCAGCAGTTCGAGGACTAGCGGGGGGACCCAAGAGACCCAGTACTTC.

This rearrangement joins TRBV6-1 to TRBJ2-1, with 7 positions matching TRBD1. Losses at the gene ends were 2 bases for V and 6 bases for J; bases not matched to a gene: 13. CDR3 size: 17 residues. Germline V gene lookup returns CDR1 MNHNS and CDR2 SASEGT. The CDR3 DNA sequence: TGTGCCAGCAGTGAATATGACGGTGACAGGGTAATCAATGAGCAGTTCTTC. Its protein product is CASSEYDGDRVINEQFF.

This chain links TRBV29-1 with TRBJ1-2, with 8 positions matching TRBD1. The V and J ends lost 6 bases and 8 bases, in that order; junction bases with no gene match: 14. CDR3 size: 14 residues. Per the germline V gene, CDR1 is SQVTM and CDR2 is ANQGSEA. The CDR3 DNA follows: TGCAGCGTCGGGGAGGACAGACAGGGGCGAGGCTACACCTTC. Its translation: CSVGEDRQGRGYTF.

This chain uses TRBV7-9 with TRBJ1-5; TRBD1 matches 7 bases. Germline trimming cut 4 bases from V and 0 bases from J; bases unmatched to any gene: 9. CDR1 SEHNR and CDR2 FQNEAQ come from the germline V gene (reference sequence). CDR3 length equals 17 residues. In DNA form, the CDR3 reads TGTGCCAGCAGCTCCGGACAGGATGACTATAGCAATCAGCCCCAGCATTTT. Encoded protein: CASSSGQDDYSNQPQHF.

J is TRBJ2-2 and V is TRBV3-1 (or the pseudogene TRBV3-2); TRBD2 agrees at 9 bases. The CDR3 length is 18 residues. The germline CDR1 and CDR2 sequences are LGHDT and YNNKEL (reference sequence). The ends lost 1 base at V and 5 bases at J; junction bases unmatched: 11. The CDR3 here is CASSQVAVAGDKTGELFF. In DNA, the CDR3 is TGTGCCAGCAGCCAAGTTGCCGTAGCGGGGGATAAGACCGGGGAGCTGTTTTTT.

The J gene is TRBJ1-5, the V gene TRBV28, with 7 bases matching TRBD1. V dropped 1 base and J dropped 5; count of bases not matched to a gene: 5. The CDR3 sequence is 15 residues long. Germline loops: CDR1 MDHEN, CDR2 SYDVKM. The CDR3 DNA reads TGTGCCAGCAGTTTATCCGCAGGGGGTTATCAGCCCCAGCATTTT. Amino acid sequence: CASSLSAGGYQPQHF.

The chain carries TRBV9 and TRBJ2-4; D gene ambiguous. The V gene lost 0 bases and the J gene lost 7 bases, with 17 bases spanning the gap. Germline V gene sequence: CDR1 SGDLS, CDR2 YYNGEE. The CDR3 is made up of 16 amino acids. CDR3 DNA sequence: TGTGCCAGCAGCGTAGAGGTTTCAGATACGGGTAACATTCAGTACTTC. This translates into CASSVEVSDTGNIQYF. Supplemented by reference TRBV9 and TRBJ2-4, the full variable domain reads DSGVTQTPKHLITATGQRVTLRCSPRSGDLSVYWYQQSLDQGLQFLIQYYNGEERAKGNILERFSAQQFPDLHSELNLSSLELGDSALYFCASSVEVSDTGNIQYFGAGTRLSVL.